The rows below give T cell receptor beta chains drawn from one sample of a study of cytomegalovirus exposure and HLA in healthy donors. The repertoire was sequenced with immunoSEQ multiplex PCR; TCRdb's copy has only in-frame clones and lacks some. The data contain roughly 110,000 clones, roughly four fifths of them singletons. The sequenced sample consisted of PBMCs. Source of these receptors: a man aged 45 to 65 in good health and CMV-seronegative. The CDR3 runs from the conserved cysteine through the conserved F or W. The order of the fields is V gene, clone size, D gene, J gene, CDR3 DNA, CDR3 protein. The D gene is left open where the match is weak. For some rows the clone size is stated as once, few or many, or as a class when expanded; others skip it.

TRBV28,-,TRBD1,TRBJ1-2,TGTGCCAGCAGCTCCGGGACAGGAAGACTCTATGGCTACACCTTC,CASSSGTGRLYGYTF
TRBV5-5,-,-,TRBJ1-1,TGTGCCAGCAGCTTGCGGGGGGCCTCGGACACTGAAGCTTTCTTT,CASSLRGASDTEAFF
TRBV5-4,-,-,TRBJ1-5,TGTGCCAGCAGCCACGACAGTAATCAGCCCCAGCATTTT,CASSHDSNQPQHF
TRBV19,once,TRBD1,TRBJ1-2,TGTGCCAGTAGGGGGGACAGCCTATTTTCCGTTGACTATGGCTACACCTTC,CASRGDSLFSVDYGYTF
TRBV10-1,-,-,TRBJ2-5,TGCGCCAGCAGTGAGTCGGGGGCAGAGACCCAGTACTTC,CASSESGAETQYF
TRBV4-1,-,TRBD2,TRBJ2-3,TGCGCCAGCAGCCAAGTTGGCCGGACTAGCGGGGTACCTAGCACAGATACGCAGTATTTT,CASSQVGRTSGVPSTDTQYF
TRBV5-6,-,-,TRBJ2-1,TGTGCCAGCAGTGGGCCCACCTACAATGAGCAGTTCTTC,CASSGPTYNEQFF
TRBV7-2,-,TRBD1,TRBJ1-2,TGTGCCAGCAGCTTAGAGGTCGAACAGGGGGCCTTTGGCTACACCTTC,CASSLEVEQGAFGYTF
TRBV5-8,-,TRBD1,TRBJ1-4,TGTGCCAGCAGCTTATCGGGACAGGGGGGTGAAAAACTGTTTTTT,CASSLSGQGGEKLFF
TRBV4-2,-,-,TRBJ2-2,TGTGCCAGCGTCGCCAGTACGTCCGGGGAGCTGTTTTTT,CASVASTSGELFF
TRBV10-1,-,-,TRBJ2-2,TGCGCCAGCAGTGAAGCCGAGTGGAACACCGGGGAGCTGTTTTTT,CASSEAEWNTGELFF
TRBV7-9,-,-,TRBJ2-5,TGTGCCAGCATCACGACTCCCGGGGACCAAGAGACCCAGTACTTC,CASITTPGDQETQYF
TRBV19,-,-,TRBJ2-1,TGTGCCAGTAGTACCCGGAGGGAGCAGTTCTTC,CASSTRREQFF
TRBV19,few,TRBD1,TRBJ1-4,TGTGCCAGTAGTTTTCGACAGGGACCCGCAACTAATGAAAAACTGTTTTTT,CASSFRQGPATNEKLFF
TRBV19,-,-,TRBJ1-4,TGTGCCAGTACCCCGGAGTTGGCTAATGAAAAACTGTTTTTT,CASTPELANEKLFF
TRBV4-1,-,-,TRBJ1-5,TGCGCCAGCAGCCAAGAACAGAGCAGCAATCAGCCCCAGCATTTT,CASSQEQSSNQPQHF
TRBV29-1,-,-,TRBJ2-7,TGCAGCGTTGAAACTCCTACTAGATACGAGCAGTACTTC,CSVETPTRYEQYF
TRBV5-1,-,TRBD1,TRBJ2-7,TGCGCCAGCAACGTCGGGACAGGGGGGACTCGTCGAGACTTC,CASNVGTGGTRRDF
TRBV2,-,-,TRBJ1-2,TGTGCCAGCAGTACCCGGACAGAGTCATATGGCTACACCTTC,CASSTRTESYGYTF
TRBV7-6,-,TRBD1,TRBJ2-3,TGTGCCAGCAGCTCTTCGGGACAGGGAACGGTGGGAGATACGCAGTATTTT,CASSSSGQGTVGDTQYF
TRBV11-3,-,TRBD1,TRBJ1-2,TGTGCCAGCAGCCCCTGGACAGGTGAGAACTATGGCTACACCTTC,CASSPWTGENYGYTF
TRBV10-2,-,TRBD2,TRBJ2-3,TGCGCCAGCAGTGAACCTAGCGCCGCGGGGGAGACGCAGTATTTT,CASSEPSAAGETQYF
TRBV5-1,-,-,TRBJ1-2,TGCGCCAGCAGCTTAGGGCAATCGAGGGCCTATGGCTACACCTTC,CASSLGQSRAYGYTF
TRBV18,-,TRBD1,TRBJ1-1,TGTGCCAGCTCAACACAGGGGTTGGGCACTGAAGCTTTCTTT,CASSTQGLGTEAFF
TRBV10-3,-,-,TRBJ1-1,TGTGCCATCAGTGAGGGGGAGGCCTTTGAAGCTTTCTTT,CAISEGEAFEAFF
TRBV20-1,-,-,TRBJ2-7,TGCAGTGCTAGTACAGGGATGGAGCAGTACTTC,CSASTGMEQYF
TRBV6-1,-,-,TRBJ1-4,TGTGCCAGCGTCTCAGGGGATGCTAATGAAAAACTGTTTTTT,CASVSGDANEKLFF
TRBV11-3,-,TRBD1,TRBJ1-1,TGTGCCAGCAGCCCACAGGGGGACACTGAAGCTTTCTTT,CASSPQGDTEAFF
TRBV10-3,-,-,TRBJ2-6,TGTGCCAGCACAGGGCCTGGGGCCAACGTCCTGACTTTC,CASTGPGANVLTF
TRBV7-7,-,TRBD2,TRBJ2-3,TGTGCTAGCAGCTCCCGGGGGGGGAGCACAGATACGCAGTATTTT,CASSSRGGSTDTQYF
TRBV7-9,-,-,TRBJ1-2,TGTGCCAGCAGCTTCATGGCGGCAAACTATGGCTACACCTTC,CASSFMAANYGYTF
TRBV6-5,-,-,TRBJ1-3,TGTGCCAGCAGTTTAGTATCTGGAAACACCATATATTTT,CASSLVSGNTIYF
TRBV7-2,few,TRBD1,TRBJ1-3,TGTGCCAGCAGCCAGGACAGGGTTCGTGGAGACACCATATATTTT,CASSQDRVRGDTIYF
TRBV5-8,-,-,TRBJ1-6,TGTGCCAGCAGCCGGGGACAAGAAAATTCACCCCTCCACTTT,CASSRGQENSPLHF
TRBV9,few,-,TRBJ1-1,TGTGCCAGCAGCGTAGACGGGAACACTGAAGCTTTCTTT,CASSVDGNTEAFF
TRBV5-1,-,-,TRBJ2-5,TGCGCCAGCAGCGTCGGGGTCTATGGGGAGACCCAGTACTTC,CASSVGVYGETQYF
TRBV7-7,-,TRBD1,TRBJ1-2,TGTGCTAGCAGCTTCGCGCGGGACAGACGTCGCGGCTACACCTTC,CASSFARDRRRGYTF